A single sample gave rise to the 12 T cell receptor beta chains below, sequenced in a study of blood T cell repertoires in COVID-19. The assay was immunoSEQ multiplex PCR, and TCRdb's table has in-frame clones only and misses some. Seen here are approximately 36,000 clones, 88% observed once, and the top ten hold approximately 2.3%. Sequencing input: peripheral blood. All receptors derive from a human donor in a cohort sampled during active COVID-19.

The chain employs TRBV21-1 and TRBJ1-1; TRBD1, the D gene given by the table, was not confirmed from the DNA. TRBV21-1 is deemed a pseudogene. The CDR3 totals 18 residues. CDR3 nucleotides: TGTGCCAGCAGCAAAGACGGAGGGGACAGGGGGCCGAAGACTGAAGCTTTCTTT. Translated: CASSKDGGDRGPKTEAFF.

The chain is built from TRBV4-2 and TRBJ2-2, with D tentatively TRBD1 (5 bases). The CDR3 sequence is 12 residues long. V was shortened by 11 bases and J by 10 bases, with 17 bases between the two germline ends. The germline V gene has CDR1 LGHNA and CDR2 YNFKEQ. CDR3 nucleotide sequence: TGTGCCGCCAGGGCCCATAAGGAGGAGCTGTTTTTT. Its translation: CAARAHKEELFF.

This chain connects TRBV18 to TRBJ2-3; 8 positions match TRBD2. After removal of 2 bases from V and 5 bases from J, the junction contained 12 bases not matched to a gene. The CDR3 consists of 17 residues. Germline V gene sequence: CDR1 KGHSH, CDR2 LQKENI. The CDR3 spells CASSPGHPGGLVDTQYF. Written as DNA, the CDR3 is TGTGCCAGCTCACCAGGCCACCCGGGGGGGCTGGTAGATACGCAGTATTTT.

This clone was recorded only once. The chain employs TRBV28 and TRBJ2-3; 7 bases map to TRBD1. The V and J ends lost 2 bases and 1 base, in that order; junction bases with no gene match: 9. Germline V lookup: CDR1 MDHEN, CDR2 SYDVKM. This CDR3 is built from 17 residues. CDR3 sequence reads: CASSLRGPTGGTDTQYF. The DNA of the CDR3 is TGTGCCAGCAGTTTAAGGGGGCCTACAGGAGGCACAGATACGCAGTATTTT.

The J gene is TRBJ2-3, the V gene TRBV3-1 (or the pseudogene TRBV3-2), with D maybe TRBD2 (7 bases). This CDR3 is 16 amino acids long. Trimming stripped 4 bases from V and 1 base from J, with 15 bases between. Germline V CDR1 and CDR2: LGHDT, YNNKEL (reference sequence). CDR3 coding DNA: TGTGCCAGCAGCCGACTAGGGGGGGTCGGCACAGATACGCAGTATTTT. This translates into CASSRLGGVGTDTQYF.

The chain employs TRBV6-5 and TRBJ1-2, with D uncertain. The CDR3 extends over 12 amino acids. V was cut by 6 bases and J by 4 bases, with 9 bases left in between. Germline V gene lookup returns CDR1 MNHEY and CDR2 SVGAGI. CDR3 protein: CASRPGSYGYTF. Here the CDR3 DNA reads TGTGCCAGCAGGCCGGGGTCCTATGGCTACACCTTC.

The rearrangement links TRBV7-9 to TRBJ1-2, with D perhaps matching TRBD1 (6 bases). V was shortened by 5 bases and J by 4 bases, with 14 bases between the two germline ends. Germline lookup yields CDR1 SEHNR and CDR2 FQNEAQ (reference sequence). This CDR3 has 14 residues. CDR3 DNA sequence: TGTGCCAGCAGCGAAAGCACAGGGTCCTATGGCTACACCTTC. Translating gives CASSESTGSYGYTF.

The CDR3 protein is CANRAQGALKTGELFF. The CDR3 DNA reads TGTGCCAACCGGGCCCAGGGTGCTTTGAAAACCGGGGAGCTGTTTTTT. The chain carries TRBV7-2 and TRBJ2-2; TRBD1 might be the D (5 bases). The CDR3 sequence is 16 residues long. The V end was cut by 10 bases, the J end by 5 bases, with 23 bases between. Germline V gives CDR1 SGHTA, CDR2 FQGNSA.

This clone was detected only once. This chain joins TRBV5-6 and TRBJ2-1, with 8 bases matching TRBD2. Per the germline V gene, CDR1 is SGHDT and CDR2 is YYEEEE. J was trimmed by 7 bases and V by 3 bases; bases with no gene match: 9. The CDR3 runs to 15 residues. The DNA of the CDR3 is TGTGCCAGCAGCTCCACACCGGGGGGGGATAATGAGCAGTTCTTC. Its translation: CASSSTPGGDNEQFF.

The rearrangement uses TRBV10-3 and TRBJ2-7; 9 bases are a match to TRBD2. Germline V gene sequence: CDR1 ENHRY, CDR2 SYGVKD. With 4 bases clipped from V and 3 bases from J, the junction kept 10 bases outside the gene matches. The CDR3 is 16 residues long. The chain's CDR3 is CAISVMERGDIYEQYF. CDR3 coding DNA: TGTGCCATCAGTGTAATGGAGCGGGGGGATATCTACGAGCAGTACTTC.

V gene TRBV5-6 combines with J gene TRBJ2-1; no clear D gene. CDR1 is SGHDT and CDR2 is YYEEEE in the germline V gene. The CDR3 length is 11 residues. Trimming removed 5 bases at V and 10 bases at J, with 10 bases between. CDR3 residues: CASSYAHEQFF. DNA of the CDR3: TGTGCCAGCAGTTACGCACACGAGCAGTTCTTC.

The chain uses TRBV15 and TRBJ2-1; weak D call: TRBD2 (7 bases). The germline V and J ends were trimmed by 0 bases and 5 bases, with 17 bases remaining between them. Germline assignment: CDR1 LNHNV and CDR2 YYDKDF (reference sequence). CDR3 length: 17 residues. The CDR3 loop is CATSRDGGGQFDNEQFF. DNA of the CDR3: TGTGCCACCAGCAGAGATGGGGGGGGCCAATTTGACAATGAGCAGTTCTTC.